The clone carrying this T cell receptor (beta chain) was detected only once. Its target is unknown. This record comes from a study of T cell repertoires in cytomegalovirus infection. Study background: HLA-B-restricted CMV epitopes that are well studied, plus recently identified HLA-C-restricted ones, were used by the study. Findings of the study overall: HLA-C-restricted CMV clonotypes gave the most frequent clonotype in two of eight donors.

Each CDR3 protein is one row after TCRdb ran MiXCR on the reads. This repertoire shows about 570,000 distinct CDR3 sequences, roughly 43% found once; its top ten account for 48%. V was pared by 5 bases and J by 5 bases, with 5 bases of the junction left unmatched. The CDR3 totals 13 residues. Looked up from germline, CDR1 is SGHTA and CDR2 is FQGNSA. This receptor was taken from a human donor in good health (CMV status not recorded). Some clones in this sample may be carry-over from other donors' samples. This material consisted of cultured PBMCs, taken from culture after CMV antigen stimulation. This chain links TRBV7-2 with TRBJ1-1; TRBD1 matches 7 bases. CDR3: CASSLTGETEAFF. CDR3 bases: TGTGCCAGCAGCCTAACAGGGGAGACTGAAGCTTTCTTT.